This T cell receptor beta chain emerged from a study of blood T cell repertoires in COVID-19. Study background: The United States, Italy and Spain supplied acute and convalescent COVID-19 samples. Sample material is recorded as cDNA or gDNA derived from T cells, B-cell-depleted T cells, or PBMCs.

Categorization into cohorts depended on clinical history that participants reported. Original processing notes: Reference gene primers were amplified, and this amplification served to estimate nucleated cell counts. Using immunoSEQ multiplex PCR, the repertoire was profiled, and TCRdb retains in-frame clones only, with some absent. Clone size and the V and J calls come from that table; the DNA yielded D and trimming. Counted here are about 270,000 clones, approximately 90% occurring once; the ten biggest clones make up over 4%. CDR3 length: 14 residues. Germline CDR1 and CDR2: LNHDA and SQIVND (reference sequence). V lost 4 bases and J lost 6; bases outside the gene matches: 4.

The sequencing input was PBMCs or T cells enriched from blood (not recorded which). This receptor was taken from a woman aged 30 to 39 with acute COVID-19. The genes are TRBV19 and TRBJ1-5, with 9 bases identical to TRBD1. The CDR3 bases are TGTGCCAGTAGTACGACAGGGGGAAGTCAGCCCCAGCATTTT. It is translated as CASSTTGGSQPQHF.